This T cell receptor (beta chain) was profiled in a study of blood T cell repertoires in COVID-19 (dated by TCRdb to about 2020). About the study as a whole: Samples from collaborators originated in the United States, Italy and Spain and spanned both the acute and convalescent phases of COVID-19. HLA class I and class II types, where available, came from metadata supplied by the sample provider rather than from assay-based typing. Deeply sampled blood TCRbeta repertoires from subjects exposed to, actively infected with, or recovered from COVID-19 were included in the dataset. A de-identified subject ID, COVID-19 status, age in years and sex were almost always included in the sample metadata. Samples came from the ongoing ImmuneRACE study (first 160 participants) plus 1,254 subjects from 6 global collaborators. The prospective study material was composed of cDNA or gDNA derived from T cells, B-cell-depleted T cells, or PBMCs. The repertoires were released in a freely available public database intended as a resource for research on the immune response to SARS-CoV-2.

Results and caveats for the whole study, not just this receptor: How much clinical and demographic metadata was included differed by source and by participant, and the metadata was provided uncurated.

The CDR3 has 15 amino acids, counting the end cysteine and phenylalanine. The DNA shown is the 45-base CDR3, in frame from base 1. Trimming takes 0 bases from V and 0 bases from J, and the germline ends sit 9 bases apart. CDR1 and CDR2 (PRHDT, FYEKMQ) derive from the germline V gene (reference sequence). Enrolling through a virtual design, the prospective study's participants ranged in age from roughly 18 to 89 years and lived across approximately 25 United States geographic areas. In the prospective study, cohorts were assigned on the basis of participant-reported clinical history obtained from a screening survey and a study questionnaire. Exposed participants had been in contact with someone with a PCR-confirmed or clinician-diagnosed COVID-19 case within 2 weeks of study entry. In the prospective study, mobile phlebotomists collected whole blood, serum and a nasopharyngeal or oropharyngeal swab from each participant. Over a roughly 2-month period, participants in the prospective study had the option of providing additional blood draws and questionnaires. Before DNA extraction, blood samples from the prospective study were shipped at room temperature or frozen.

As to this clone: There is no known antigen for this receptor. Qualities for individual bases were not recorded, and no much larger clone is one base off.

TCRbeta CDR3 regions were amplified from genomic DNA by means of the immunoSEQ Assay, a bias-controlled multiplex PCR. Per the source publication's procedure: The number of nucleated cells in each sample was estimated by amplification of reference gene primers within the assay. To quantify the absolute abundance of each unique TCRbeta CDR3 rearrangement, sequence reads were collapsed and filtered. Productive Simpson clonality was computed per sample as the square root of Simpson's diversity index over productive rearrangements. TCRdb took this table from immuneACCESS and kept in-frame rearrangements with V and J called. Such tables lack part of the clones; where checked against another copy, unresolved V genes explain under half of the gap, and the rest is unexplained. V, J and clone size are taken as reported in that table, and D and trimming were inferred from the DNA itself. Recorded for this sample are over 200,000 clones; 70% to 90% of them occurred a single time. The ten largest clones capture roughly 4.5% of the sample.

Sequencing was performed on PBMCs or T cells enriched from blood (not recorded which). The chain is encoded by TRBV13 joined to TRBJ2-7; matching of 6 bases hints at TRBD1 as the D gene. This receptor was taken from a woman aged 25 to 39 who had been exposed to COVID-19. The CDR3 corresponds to CASSLGQGSSYEQYF. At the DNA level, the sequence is TGTGCCAGCAGCTTAGGTCAGGGGTCCTCCTACGAGCAGTACTTC.